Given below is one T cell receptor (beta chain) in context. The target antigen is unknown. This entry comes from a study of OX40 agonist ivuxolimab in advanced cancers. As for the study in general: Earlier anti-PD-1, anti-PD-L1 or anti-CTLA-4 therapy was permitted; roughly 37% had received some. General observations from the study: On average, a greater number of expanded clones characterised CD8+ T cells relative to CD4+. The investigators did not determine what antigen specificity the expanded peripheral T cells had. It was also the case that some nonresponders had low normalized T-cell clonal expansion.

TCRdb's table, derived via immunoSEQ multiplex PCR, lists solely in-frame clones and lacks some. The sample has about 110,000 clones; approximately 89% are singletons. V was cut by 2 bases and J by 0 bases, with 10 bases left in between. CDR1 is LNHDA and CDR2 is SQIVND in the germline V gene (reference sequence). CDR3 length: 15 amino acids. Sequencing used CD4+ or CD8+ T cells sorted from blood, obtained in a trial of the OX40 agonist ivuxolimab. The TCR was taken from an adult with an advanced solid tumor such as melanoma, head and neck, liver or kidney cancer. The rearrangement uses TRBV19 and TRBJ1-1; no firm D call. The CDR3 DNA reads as TGTGCCAGTAGTATAAACATAGTTATGAACACTGAAGCTTTCTTT. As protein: CASSINIVMNTEAFF.